These 2 T cell receptor beta chains came from one sample sequenced in a study of beta chain features in type 1 diabetes. TCRB transcripts that were expressed got sequenced, as all of the isolated RNA had been reverse transcribed. This table comes from immunoSEQ multiplex PCR, and its TCRdb copy is limited to in-frame clones, with some not included. The sample includes hundreds of thousands of clones, approximately 14% of them seen just once. Sequenced: naive CD4+ T cells from blood. These receptors came from a man between 25 and 39 years old in good health.

This clone was seen a few times. The rearrangement links TRBV7-2 to TRBJ2-1, with D maybe TRBD2 (6 bases). V was clipped by 2 bases and J by 3 bases, with 14 bases between them. This CDR3 is built from 16 residues. Looked up from germline, CDR1 is SGHTA and CDR2 is FQGNSA. CDR3 sequence (DNA): TGTGCCAGCAGCTTACTTCGGGGGAGTGGCTACAATGAGCAGTTCTTC. Translation: CASSLLRGSGYNEQFF. The full variable domain, completed using reference TRBV7-2 and TRBJ2-1, is GAGVSQSPSNKVTEKGKDVELRCDPISGHTALYWYRQSLGQGLEFLIYFQGNSAPDKSGLPSDRFSAERTGGSVSTLTIQRTQQEDSAVYLCASSLLRGSGYNEQFFGPGTRLTVL.

The chain employs TRBV11-3 and TRBJ2-1; TRBD2 agrees at 11 bases. CDR3 size: 17 residues. The germline V gene has CDR1 SGHNT and CDR2 YENEEA. The V and J ends lost 3 bases and 0 bases, in that order; junction bases with no gene match: 4. The CDR3: CASSFTSGSFSYNEQFF. The CDR3 region has the DNA TGTGCCAGCAGCTTTACTAGCGGGAGTTTCTCCTACAATGAGCAGTTCTTC.